This T cell receptor (beta chain) was profiled in a study of Graves' ophthalmopathy and Graves' hyperthyroidism. The CDR3 runs to 16 residues. V lost 3 bases to trimming and J lost 0 bases, with 13 bases between them. Germline lookup yields CDR1 SGDLS and CDR2 YYNGEE. The authors isolated PBMCs from more than 9 ml of fresh peripheral blood. The authors amplified TCR beta CDR3 regions, and they did so from RNA transcripts for repertoire sequencing. An initial RT-PCR round employing HTBI primers preceded a second-round multiplex PCR. Via MiXCR, TCRdb re-called the multiplex PCR reads, giving one row per CDR3 protein. The repertoire holds hundreds of thousands of distinct CDR3 sequences, with 35% to 45% as singletons.

The sequenced sample consisted of peripheral blood. J is TRBJ1-5 and V is TRBV9; D is unresolved. The TCR originated in an adult man with Graves' ophthalmopathy. This CDR3 reads CASSGSETVSNQPQHF. In DNA form, the CDR3 reads TGTGCCAGCAGCGGGTCGGAAACCGTTAGCAATCAGCCCCAGCATTTT.